These 8 T cell receptor beta chains came from one sample sequenced in a study of glioma-infiltrating T cells. Using RNA template, CDR3s of TCR alpha and beta were amplified with iRepertoire arm-PCR. Each CDR3 protein gets one entry after TCRdb re-called the multiplex PCR reads with MiXCR. The sample lists under 200,000 distinct CDR3 sequences, about 32% occurring once. Sequencing was done on a sample of glioma tissue, nonneoplastic brain tissue, or PBMCs (not recorded which). These receptors were obtained from a human donor with low-grade glioma or glioblastoma, undergoing nonglioma brain surgery, or in good health (not recorded which).

This clonotype was picked up many times. The rearrangement links TRBV24-1 to TRBJ2-7, with TRBD2 matching 9 bases. The V gene end was trimmed by 7 bases and the J gene end by 6 bases; junction bases not matched to a gene: 12. The CDR3 spans 15 residues. Germline V gene sequence: CDR1 KGHDR, CDR2 SFDVKD. CDR3 in amino acids: CATRRGKREVCEQYF. CDR3 nucleotides: TGTGCCACCAGGAGGGGTAAGCGGGAGGTGTGCGAGCAGTACTTC.

This clonotype was seen more than once but under ten times. This chain links TRBV18 with TRBJ2-5; perhaps TRBD2 as D (6 bases). Germline V gene lookup returns CDR1 KGHSH and CDR2 LQKENI. V was cut by 0 bases and J by 3 bases, with 14 bases left in between. The CDR3 sequence is 16 residues long. The CDR3 DNA follows: TGTGCCAGCTCACCACCGAACGGCGGGATTGAAGAGACCCAGTACTTC. Encoded protein: CASSPPNGGIEETQYF.

The chain recombines TRBV12-3 or TRBV12-4 with TRBJ1-2; the D is unclear. This CDR3 spans 12 amino acids. Trimming left V 5 bases short and J 10 bases short, with 14 bases between. The CDR3 sequence: CASSPRLDVYTF. The CDR3 nucleotides are TGTGCCAGCAGTCCTCGGTTGGATGTCTACACCTTC.

Of note for this clonotype: A much larger clone differs by one base, so this may be a read error. The rearrangement uses TRBV4-2 and TRBJ2-1; no clear D. Germline V gene lookup returns CDR1 LGHNA and CDR2 YNFKEQ. This CDR3 comprises 16 residues. The V end was cut by 0 bases, the J end by 5 bases, with 14 bases between. The CDR3 sequence is CASSQDTPYANNEQFF. In DNA form, the CDR3 reads TGTGCCAGCAGCCAAGATACCCCGTACGCAAACAATGAGCAGTTCTTC.

This clonotype was detected ten times or more. The chain uses TRBV10-3 and TRBJ2-3, with D perhaps TRBD1 (5 bases). This CDR3 is built from 15 residues. Trimming took 2 bases from V and 2 from J, leaving 11 bases between them. The germline V gene encodes CDR1 ENHRY and CDR2 SYGVKD. The CDR3 reads CAISEREGDTDTQYF. As DNA, the CDR3 is TGTGCCATCAGTGAGAGGGAAGGGGACACAGATACGCAGTATTTT.

The V and J genes are TRBV7-9 and TRBJ1-2; weak D call: TRBD1 (5 bases). V shed 5 bases and J shed 2 bases, with 12 bases lying between them. CDR3 length: 14 residues. The V gene's germline CDR1 is SEHNR and CDR2 FQNEAQ (reference sequence). Written as DNA, the CDR3 is TGTGCCAGCAGCCCCCAGGGAGGAAACTATGGCTACACCTTC. It specifies CASSPQGGNYGYTF.

Concerning this clonotype: This sequence may be a read error, since a much larger clone differs from it by one base. This sequence joins TRBV4-1 and TRBJ2-7, with TRBD2 matching over 10 bases. Germline CDR1 and CDR2: MGHRA and YSYEKL. The CDR3 has 14 amino acids. With V trimmed by 6 bases and J by 3 bases, 5 bases remained unmatched. CDR3 sequence: CASRHLAGVYEQYF. The CDR3 bases are TGCGCCAGCAGACACCTAGCGGGAGTCTACGAGCAGTACTTC.

In its sample, this clonotype was seen many times. This rearrangement joins TRBV5-4 to TRBJ2-3; D remains ambiguous. This CDR3 region has 14 residues. Germline V CDR1 and CDR2: SGHNT, YYREEE (reference sequence). V gave up 6 bases and J gave up 2 bases, with 13 bases separating them. CDR3 nucleotide sequence: TGTGCCAGCACCTCGCGGATTAACACAGATACGCAGTATTTT. Translation gives CASTSRINTDTQYF. The full variable domain, with the rest looked up from reference TRBV5-4 and TRBJ2-3, is ETGVTQSPTHLIKTRGQQVTLRCSSQSGHNTVSWYQQALGQGPQFIFQYYREEENGRGNFPPRFSGLQFPNYSSELNVNALELDDSALYLCASTSRINTDTQYFGPGTRLTVL.